This TCR beta chain originates from a study of molecular identifiers for immune sequencing clone quantification. Study results and limitations: The share of molecules held by clones above 20 RNA copies was over 97% in effector cells and under 1% in naive cells.

In its sample, this clonotype was seen many times. Antigen specificity is unknown. TCRdb passed the PCR reads through MiXCR, listing each CDR3 protein once. The data hold about 640,000 distinct CDR3 sequences, with roughly 21% observed a single time. The CDR3 spans 15 residues. Germline CDR1 is SGHVS and CDR2 is FNYEAQ. V was clipped by 4 bases and J by 2 bases, with 13 bases between them. The chain uses TRBV7-6 and TRBJ2-3; no clear D gene. Input material: naive CD8+ T cells from blood, with Jurkat cell RNA spiked in. Specified subset: FACS-sorted CD8+CD4-CCR7+CD45RA+ naive T cells. The receptor was derived from a human donor in good health. Some libraries in this study had Jurkat cell RNA spiked in. This CDR3 is CASSSDAYYTDTQYF. The CDR3 DNA reads TGTGCCAGCAGCTCAGATGCATACTACACAGATACGCAGTATTTT.